These 25 T cell receptor beta chains originate from one sample sequenced in a study of T cell repertoires in cytomegalovirus infection (dated by TCRdb to 2018 to 2020). Their antigen targets remain unknown. Sequencer: Illumina HiSeq 1500. TCRdb took the public reads, trimmed them with fastp at Q25, ran MiXCR for clone calling and kept in-frame beta chains. Duplicate CDR3 protein sequences are folded into a single record with the most common DNA and genes. In this sample the table shows a few hundred thousand distinct CDR3 sequences, 35% to 50% of which occur a single time. The ten top clones hold over 45% of the sample. According to the study, the label for this sample's treatment or condition signals: in vitro stimulation with specific CMV peptide epitopes to enrich CMV-specific T cells. Specimen: cultured PBMCs, collected from culture after CMV antigen stimulation. These receptors were taken from a human donor in good health (CMV status not recorded). Some clones in this sample may be carry-over from other donors' samples.

CDR3 loop: CASSPPPGLQDSPLHF. The CDR3 DNA follows: TGTGCCAGCAGTCCACCACCGGGACTGCAGGATTCACCCCTCCACTTT. This chain connects TRBV6-8 to TRBJ1-6; tentatively, D is TRBD1 (5 bases). The CDR3 is 16 residues long. Germline-derived CDR1 and CDR2 are MNHGY and SAAAGT. Trimming left V 5 bases short and J 8 bases short, with 19 bases between.

V usage is TRBV7-6 and J usage is TRBJ1-4; D is unclear. The CDR3 is 13 residues long. Trimming took 5 bases from V and 8 from J, leaving 12 bases between them. Germline V CDR1 and CDR2: SGHVS, FNYEAQ. In nucleotides, the CDR3 is TGTGCCAGCAGCCTGCTAACTTCCGAAAAACTGTTTTTT. The encoded protein is CASSLLTSEKLFF.

This chain connects TRBV7-6 to TRBJ1-4; D ambiguous. This CDR3 spans 16 amino acids. Deletions cut 5 bases from V and 8 bases from J, with 21 bases between. The germline gives CDR1 SGHVS, CDR2 FNYEAQ. The CDR3 region has the DNA TGTGCCAGCAGCCCTTGGGCTCAAAAGCTGGGGGAAAAACTGTTTTTT. Amino acids: CASSPWAQKLGEKLFF.

In its sample, this clonotype was seen many times. The gene calls are TRBV7-9 and TRBJ1-1; possibly TRBD1 for D (5 bases). The germline V and J ends were trimmed by 3 bases and 3 bases, with 11 bases remaining between them. This CDR3 has 14 amino acids. The germline gives CDR1 SEHNR, CDR2 FQNEAQ (reference sequence). CDR3 amino acids: CASSLVGRDTEAFF. In DNA, the CDR3 is TGTGCCAGCAGCTTGGTCGGCAGGGACACTGAAGCTTTCTTT.

This chain links TRBV9 with TRBJ2-1; 10 bases are shared with TRBD2. CDR3 length: 15 amino acids. After removal of 2 bases from V and 3 bases from J, the junction contained 2 bases not matched to a gene. Germline V gives CDR1 SGDLS, CDR2 YYNGEE. CDR3 DNA: TGTGCCAGCAGCGTGGGACTAGCGAACTACAATGAGCAGTTCTTC. It yields the protein CASSVGLANYNEQFF. Full variable domain (missing parts from reference TRBV9 and TRBJ2-1): DSGVTQTPKHLITATGQRVTLRCSPRSGDLSVYWYQQSLDQGLQFLIQYYNGEERAKGNILERFSAQQFPDLHSELNLSSLELGDSALYFCASSVGLANYNEQFFGPGTRLTVL.

This clonotype was detected once. The chain couples TRBV6-1 to TRBJ2-7, with 11 bases fitting TRBD1. The germline gives CDR1 MNHNS, CDR2 SASEGT. The CDR3 has 15 amino acids. V shed 7 bases and J 2 bases; nucleotides not matched to a gene: 7. CDR3 DNA: TGTGCCAGCACCCCAGGACAGGGGGCTACCTACGAGCAGTACTTC. Its protein is CASTPGQGATYEQYF.

CDR3 loop: CASSLRASPLHF. The DNA of the CDR3 is TGTGCCAGCAGCTTGCGGGCTTCACCCCTCCACTTT. The chain is built from TRBV7-8 and TRBJ1-6, with D uncertain. This CDR3 region has 12 residues. Germline V gene lookup returns CDR1 SGHVS and CDR2 FQNEAQ. The V end lost 3 bases, the J end lost 9 bases, and 6 bases lay between the germline ends.

The chain links TRBV28 to TRBJ2-1; D uncertain. CDR1 is MDHEN, CDR2 SYDVKM, per germline. V lost 4 bases and J lost 3, with 13 bases in between. CDR3 length: 15 amino acids. In DNA form, the CDR3 reads TGTGCCAGCAGTTCGCGGACGGTATTCTACAATGAGCAGTTCTTC. Its protein product is CASSSRTVFYNEQFF.

The gene calls are TRBV5-5 and TRBJ2-1; 8 nucleotides line up with TRBD2. Germline loops: CDR1 SGHKS, CDR2 YYEKEE (reference sequence). Losses at the gene ends were 5 bases for V and 6 bases for J; bases not matched to a gene: 7. CDR3 size: 14 residues. CDR3 region: CASSLTSVVNEQFF. DNA of the CDR3: TGTGCCAGCAGTTTGACTAGCGTGGTCAATGAGCAGTTCTTC.

This clonotype was observed at least ten times. This chain connects TRBV7-8 to TRBJ1-5; D not resolved. The germline gives CDR1 SGHVS, CDR2 FQNEAQ. The CDR3 runs to 15 residues. With 1 base removed from V and 0 bases from J, the gap between germline ends came to 7 bases. CDR3: CASSLVTFSNQPQHF. In nucleotides, the CDR3 is TGTGCCAGCAGCTTAGTAACATTTAGCAATCAGCCCCAGCATTTT.

The genes are TRBV2 and TRBJ1-5; D is possibly TRBD1 (6 bases). The V gene lost 7 bases and the J gene lost 0 bases, with 10 bases spanning the gap. CDR3 length: 14 residues. CDR1 is SNHLY and CDR2 is FYNNEI in the germline V gene. In DNA, the CDR3 is TGTGCCAGCACGCAGGGGCATAGCAATCAGCCCCAGCATTTT. Encoded protein: CASTQGHSNQPQHF.

There are a few counts of this clonotype. V is TRBV7-2 and J is TRBJ2-2, with D perhaps matching TRBD1 or TRBD2 (5 bases each). Germline loops: CDR1 SGHTA, CDR2 FQGNSA. The ends were cut back, 5 bases at V and 5 bases at J, with 15 bases in the middle. The CDR3 consists of 15 residues. Here the CDR3 DNA reads TGTGCCAGCAGCCTCGGGGCGGCCGGGACCGGGGAGCTGTTTTTT. It encodes CASSLGAAGTGELFF. Full variable domain (rest looked up from reference TRBV7-2 and TRBJ2-2): GAGVSQSPSNKVTEKGKDVELRCDPISGHTALYWYRQSLGQGLEFLIYFQGNSAPDKSGLPSDRFSAERTGGSVSTLTIQRTQQEDSAVYLCASSLGAAGTGELFFGEGSRLTVL.

V usage is TRBV5-4 and J usage is TRBJ2-5; 10 nucleotides line up with TRBD1. With 5 bases clipped from V and 2 bases from J, the junction kept 6 bases outside the gene matches. CDR1 and CDR2 from the germline V gene are SGHNT and YYREEE (reference sequence). This CDR3 is built from 15 residues. In nucleotides, the CDR3 is TGTGCCAGCAGTTCCGGGACAGGGGCACAAGAGACCCAGTACTTC. It yields the protein CASSSGTGAQETQYF.

The rearrangement joins TRBV4-1 to TRBJ1-1; D not resolved. Germline loops: CDR1 MGHRA, CDR2 YSYEKL. Trimming took off 0 bases at V and 3 bases at J, with 11 bases between the two ends. The CDR3 is 15 amino acids. Here the CDR3 DNA reads TGCGCCAGCAGCCAAGAACGGGGAGTATACACTGAAGCTTTCTTT. Translated, it gives CASSQERGVYTEAFF.

The chain has TRBV4-1 and TRBJ2-3; D remains ambiguous. Germline values: CDR1 MGHRA, CDR2 YSYEKL. This CDR3 has 13 amino acids. V was trimmed by 0 bases and J by 4 bases, leaving 5 bases between them. CDR3 in DNA: TGCGCCAGCAGCCAAGATCAGGCAGATACGCAGTATTTT. Translation: CASSQDQADTQYF.

This clonotype was detected once. At one end, the junction sequence differs from germline, possibly due to a read error. This chain links TRBV7-2 with TRBJ2-7, with D possibly being TRBD2 (5 bases). Per germline, CDR1 SGHTA and CDR2 FQGNSA. The CDR3 has 13 amino acids. Written as DNA, the CDR3 is TGTGCCAGCAGCCAGGTGGCTAGCCCACTATGGCACTTC. Amino acids: CASSQVASPLWHF.

The V call is TRBV5-1, the J call TRBJ1-6; tentatively, D is TRBD1 (6 bases). Germline V lookup: CDR1 SGHRS, CDR2 YFSETQ. The CDR3 spans 16 residues. V dropped 0 bases and J dropped 7 bases, with 14 bases sitting between them. CDR3 protein: CASSLAGGQRNSPLHF. Here the CDR3 DNA reads TGCGCCAGCAGCTTGGCCGGGGGGCAAAGGAATTCACCCCTCCACTTT.

The rearrangement links TRBV12-3 or TRBV12-4 to TRBJ2-7; 11 bases fit TRBD2. The CDR3 is 15 residues long. With V trimmed by 5 bases and J by 6 bases, 9 bases remained unmatched. The CDR3 loop is CASSPSTSGTSEQYF. In DNA, the CDR3 is TGTGCCAGCAGTCCATCGACTAGCGGGACCTCCGAGCAGTACTTC.

Ten or more counts support this clonotype. In DNA, the CDR3 is TGTGCCAGCAGTCTCGACGGACTCTATGGCTACACCTTC. Translated, it gives CASSLDGLYGYTF. This chain joins TRBV7-2 and TRBJ1-2; D is uncertain. V was clipped by 6 bases and J by 4 bases, with 12 bases between them. The CDR3 consists of 13 residues. Germline values: CDR1 SGHTA, CDR2 FQGNSA.

This sequence joins TRBV19 and TRBJ2-3, with a weak D call TRBD2 (5 bases). Between the trimmed V and J ends, which lost 7 bases and 5 bases, there was a span of 13 bases. This CDR3 is 13 amino acids long. From germline, CDR1 is LNHDA and CDR2 SQIVND (reference sequence). CDR3 sequence: CASKDHEGDTQYF. The CDR3 DNA reads TGTGCCAGTAAGGATCACGAGGGAGATACGCAGTATTTT.

V gene TRBV7-2 combines with J gene TRBJ2-1, with D perhaps matching TRBD2 (5 bases). The CDR3 spans 15 residues. The germline V gene has CDR1 SGHTA and CDR2 FQGNSA. The V end lost 3 bases, the J end lost 5 bases, and 14 bases lay between the germline ends. CDR3 region: CASSFRAGSNNEQFF. Written as DNA, the CDR3 is TGTGCCAGCAGCTTTAGGGCGGGCAGTAACAATGAGCAGTTCTTC.

This clonotype was seen more than once but under ten times. The chain combines TRBV15 with TRBJ2-7, with TRBD2 identical over 9 bases. This CDR3 spans 16 amino acids. Trimming removed 0 bases from V and 6 bases from J; junction bases left unmatched: 9. Germline values: CDR1 LNHNV, CDR2 YYDKDF (reference sequence). Written as DNA, the CDR3 is TGTGCCACCAGCAGAGACCTAGCGGGAATCATGCGCGAGCAGTACTTC. This sequence encodes CATSRDLAGIMREQYF.

The CDR3 DNA is TGTGCCAGCAGTCAAACTCCCAGCTTTAATCAGCCCCAGCATTTT. Its translation is CASSQTPSFNQPQHF. The chain recombines TRBV5-4 with TRBJ1-5; D uncertain. The CDR3 is 15 amino acids. V was pared by 5 bases and J by 4 bases, with 16 bases between. The V gene's germline CDR1 is SGHNT and CDR2 YYREEE (reference sequence).

This chain connects TRBV6-2 or TRBV6-3 to TRBJ1-5; possible D gene TRBD1, 5 bases. Trimming shortened V by 7 bases and J by 5 bases, and 15 bases separated the two germline ends. CDR1 is MNHEY and CDR2 is SVGEGT in the germline V gene. The CDR3 totals 14 residues. The CDR3 sequence is CASTSDGGYQPQHF. The DNA of the CDR3 is TGTGCCAGCACCTCGGACGGGGGATATCAGCCCCAGCATTTT.

The rearrangement links TRBV15 to TRBJ1-5; D is perhaps TRBD1 (6 bases). Germline V gene sequence: CDR1 LNHNV, CDR2 YYDKDF (reference sequence). V was cut by 1 base and J by 0 bases, with 10 bases left in between. CDR3 size: 16 residues. Here the CDR3 reads CATSRGRGVSNQPQHF. CDR3 DNA sequence: TGTGCCACCAGCAGAGGCAGGGGAGTTAGCAATCAGCCCCAGCATTTT.